The clone carrying this T cell receptor (beta chain) is medium-sized. The sample originates from a study of STAT5B mutations in CD4+ large granular lymphocyte leukemia. Libraries were prepared by immunoSEQ multiplex PCR; TCRdb keeps only in-frame clonotypes and omits some of them. The sample has about 21,000 clones; roughly 65% are singletons. Looked up from germline, CDR1 is KGHSH and CDR2 is LQKENI. With 3 bases removed from V and 6 bases from J, the gap between germline ends came to 12 bases. The CDR3 runs 13 residues. The chain links TRBV18 to TRBJ2-7, with unresolved D. Sequenced: CD4+ T cells from blood buffy coats. This clonotype was sampled from a human donor in good health. DNA for the CDR3: TGTGCCAGCTCACCGAACACCCTTTCCGAGCAGTACTTC. It codes for CASSPNTLSEQYF.